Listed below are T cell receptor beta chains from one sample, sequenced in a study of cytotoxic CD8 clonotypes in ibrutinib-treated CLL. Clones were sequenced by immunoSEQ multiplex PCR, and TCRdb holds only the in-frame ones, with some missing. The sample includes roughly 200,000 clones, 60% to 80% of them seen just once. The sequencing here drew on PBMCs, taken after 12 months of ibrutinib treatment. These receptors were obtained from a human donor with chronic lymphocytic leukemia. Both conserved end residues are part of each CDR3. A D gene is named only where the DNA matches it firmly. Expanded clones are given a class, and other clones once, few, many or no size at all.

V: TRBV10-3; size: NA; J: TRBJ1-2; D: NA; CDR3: CAISEAGQAGNYYGYTF; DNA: TGTGCCATCAGTGAGGCGGGGCAGGCCGGGAACTACTATGGCTACACCTTC
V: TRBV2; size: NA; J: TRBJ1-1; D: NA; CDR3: CARRQNTEAFF; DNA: TGTGCCAGGAGACAGAACACTGAAGCTTTCTTT
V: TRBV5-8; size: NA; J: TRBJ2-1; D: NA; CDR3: CASSLAEGYEQFF; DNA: TGTGCCAGCAGCTTGGCCGAAGGGTATGAGCAGTTCTTC
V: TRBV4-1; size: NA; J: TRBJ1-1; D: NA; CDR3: CASSQPLTGFIEAFF; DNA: TGCGCCAGCAGCCAGCCTCTGACAGGATTTATTGAAGCTTTCTTT
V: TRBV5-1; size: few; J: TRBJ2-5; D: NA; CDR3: CASSQPQETQYF; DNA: TGCGCCAGCAGTCAACCCCAAGAGACCCAGTACTTC
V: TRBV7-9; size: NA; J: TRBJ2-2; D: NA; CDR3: CASRAGLTGELFF; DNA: TGTGCCAGCAGGGCGGGACTCACCGGGGAGCTGTTTTTT
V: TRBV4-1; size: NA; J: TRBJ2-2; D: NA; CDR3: CASSTALRDTGELFF; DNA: TGCGCCAGCTCGACCGCCCTCAGGGACACCGGGGAGCTGTTTTTT
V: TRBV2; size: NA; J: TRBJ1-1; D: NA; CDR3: CASSQRAGGNTEAFF; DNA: TGTGCCAGCTCCCAACGGGCGGGAGGAAACACTGAAGCTTTCTTT
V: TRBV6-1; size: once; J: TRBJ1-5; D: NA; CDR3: CASRTRQRSNQPQHF; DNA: TGTGCCAGCAGGACCCGCCAGCGTAGCAATCAGCCCCAGCATTTT
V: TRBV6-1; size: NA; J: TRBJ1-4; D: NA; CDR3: CASSERGPLPLFF; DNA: TGTGCCAGCAGTGAAAGGGGCCCACTCCCACTGTTTTTT
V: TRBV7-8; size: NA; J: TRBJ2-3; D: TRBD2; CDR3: CASSLPSGGLADTQYF; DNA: TGTGCCAGCAGCTTACCTAGCGGGGGCTTGGCAGATACGCAGTATTTT
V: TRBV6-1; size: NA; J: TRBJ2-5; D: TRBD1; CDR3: CAIDRVRETQYF; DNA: TGTGCCATTGACAGGGTGAGGGAGACCCAGTACTTC
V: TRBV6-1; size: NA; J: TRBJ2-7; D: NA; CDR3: CASRDYYEQYF; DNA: TGTGCCAGCAGGGATTACTACGAGCAGTACTTC
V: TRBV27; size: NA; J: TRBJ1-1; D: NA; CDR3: CASSIQASRTEAFF; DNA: TGTGCCAGCAGTATACAGGCCTCTCGGACTGAAGCTTTCTTT
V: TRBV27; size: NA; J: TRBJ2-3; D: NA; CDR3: CASSLQRLVLYF; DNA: TGTGCCAGCAGTCTCCAAAGACTGGTCTTGTATTTT
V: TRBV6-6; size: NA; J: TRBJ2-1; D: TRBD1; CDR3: CASRPPGQGLNEQFF; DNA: TGTGCCAGCAGACCACCGGGACAGGGATTGAATGAGCAGTTCTTC
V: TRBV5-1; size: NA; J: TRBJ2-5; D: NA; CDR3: CASSFLETQYF; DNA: TGCGCCAGCAGCTTTCTGGAGACCCAGTACTTC
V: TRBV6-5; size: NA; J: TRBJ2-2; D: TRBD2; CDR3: CASSSGLVTLTGELFF; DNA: TGTGCCAGCAGTTCGGGACTAGTCACTCTCACCGGGGAGCTGTTTTTT
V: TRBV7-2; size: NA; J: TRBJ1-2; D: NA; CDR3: CASSSWSGEGYTF; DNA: TGTGCCAGCAGCTCGTGGTCGGGCGAGGGCTACACCTTC
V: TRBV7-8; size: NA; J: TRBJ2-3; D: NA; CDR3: CASSLGSYTQYF; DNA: TGTGCCAGCAGCCTCGGTTCGTATACGCAGTATTTT
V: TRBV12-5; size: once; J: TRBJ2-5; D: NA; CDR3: CASGLAPDTRYQETQYF; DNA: TGTGCTAGTGGTTTGGCCCCGGACACCAGATACCAAGAGACCCAGTACTTC
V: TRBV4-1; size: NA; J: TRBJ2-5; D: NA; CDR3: CASSQLKGRGFTETQYF; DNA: TGCGCCAGCAGCCAACTGAAGGGCAGGGGTTTTACGGAGACCCAGTACTTC
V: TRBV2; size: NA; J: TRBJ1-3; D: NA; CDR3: CASSEVPAYVPGNTIYF; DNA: TGTGCCAGCAGTGAAGTCCCAGCCTACGTCCCCGGAAACACCATATATTTT
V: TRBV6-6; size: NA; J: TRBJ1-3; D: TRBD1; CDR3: CASRDTLGQGRNTIYF; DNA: TGTGCCAGCAGGGATACCCTCGGACAGGGGAGGAACACCATATATTTT
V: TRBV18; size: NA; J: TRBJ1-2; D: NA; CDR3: CASSPWGDYGYTF; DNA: TGTGCCAGCTCACCATGGGGAGACTATGGCTACACCTTC
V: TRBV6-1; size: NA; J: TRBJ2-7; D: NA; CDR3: CASRGRDNHYEQYF; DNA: TGTGCCAGCCGAGGTCGGGACAACCACTACGAGCAGTACTTC